The next 6 T cell receptor beta chains were all read from a single sample in a study of T cell changes during pregnancy in multiple sclerosis. Produced via immunoSEQ multiplex PCR; TCRdb's table is partial and in-frame only. The data hold almost 35,000 clones, with 90% observed a single time. Sequenced here: CD8+ T cells from peripheral blood mononuclear cells, sampled before pregnancy. These receptors were obtained from a female donor with multiple sclerosis, enrolled in a pregnancy study.

V usage is TRBV7-6 and J usage is TRBJ2-7; 9 bases map to TRBD2. The V gene end was trimmed by 3 bases and the J gene end by 7 bases; junction bases not matched to a gene: 10. Germline CDR1 is SGHVS and CDR2 is FNYEAQ. The CDR3 has 15 residues. CDR3 in amino acids: CASSLGGGVFEEQYF. CDR3 DNA sequence: TGTGCCAGCAGCTTGGGCGGGGGGGTCTTTGAAGAGCAGTACTTC.

The V call is TRBV9, the J call TRBJ1-3; the match to TRBD1 covers 9 bases. V shed 0 bases and J 1 base; nucleotides not matched to a gene: 5. This CDR3 spans 17 amino acids. Germline CDR1 is SGDLS and CDR2 is YYNGEE. The CDR3 nucleotides read TGTGCCAGCAGCGTAGGGGTACAGGGGGCATCTGGAAACACCATATATTTT. It yields the protein CASSVGVQGASGNTIYF.

The V and J genes are TRBV4-3 and TRBJ1-6; D is unresolved. CDR1 and CDR2 (germline): LGHNA, YSLEER. This CDR3 spans 13 amino acids. V shed 4 bases and J shed 10 bases, with 11 bases lying between them. This CDR3 is CASSPWLESPLHF. Here the CDR3 DNA reads TGCGCCAGCAGCCCATGGCTGGAGTCACCCCTCCACTTT.

V and J are TRBV9 and TRBJ2-2; D unresolved. Germline V lookup: CDR1 SGDLS, CDR2 YYNGEE. The CDR3 is 13 residues long. The V end lost 4 bases, the J end lost 4 bases, and 8 bases lay between the germline ends. CDR3 coding DNA: TGTGCCAGCAGCCCCACCGGCACCGGGGAGCTGTTTTTT. Translated, it gives CASSPTGTGELFF.

This chain links TRBV4-3 with TRBJ2-5, with a tentative D call TRBD1 (6 bases). Trimming stripped 0 bases from V and 1 base from J, with 12 bases between. Germline V gene sequence: CDR1 LGHNA, CDR2 YSLEER. This CDR3 is 16 amino acids long. CDR3 nucleotides: TGCGCCAGCAGCCAAGATGGTCAGGGGACCCAAGAGACCCAGTACTTC. Its protein is CASSQDGQGTQETQYF.

The genes are TRBV2 and TRBJ1-1; TRBD1 matches at 7 bases. CDR3 length: 13 amino acids. The ends lost 7 bases at V and 5 bases at J; junction bases unmatched: 7. Looked up from germline, CDR1 is SNHLY and CDR2 is FYNNEI. As DNA, the CDR3 is TGTGCCAGCATCGGGACAGAGAAAACTGAAGCTTTCTTT. Its protein is CASIGTEKTEAFF.